This T cell receptor (beta chain) was observed in a study of identical twins. Whole-study results and caveats: Insertions were reduced in abundant cord blood beta clonotypes but not in memory repertoires.

Template switching added a universal primer binding site, and final cDNA carried unique molecular identifiers. TCRdb re-derived calls from the 5' RACE reads in MiXCR, one entry per CDR3 protein. The sample yields some 630,000 distinct CDR3 sequences, just over 7% seen once. V lost 5 bases and J lost 4; bases outside the gene matches: 4. Germline values: CDR1 SEHNR, CDR2 FQNEAQ (reference sequence). The CDR3 covers 13 residues. As to this clonotype: What it recognizes is unknown.

Healthy Caucasians provided all donations. These same records also appear under a second study, on yellow fever vaccine responses in identical twins.

The chain is built from TRBV7-9 and TRBJ2-5; 7 nucleotides align to TRBD2. Sequencing was done on a sample of PBMCs. This TCR was recovered from a woman aged 18 to 35 in good health. Here the CDR3 reads CASSHVAGETQYF. The CDR3 DNA reads as TGTGCCAGCAGCCACGTAGCGGGAGAGACCCAGTACTTC.